A single sample is the source of the 10 T cell receptor beta chains below, sequenced in a study of blood T cell repertoires in COVID-19. The assay was immunoSEQ multiplex PCR, and TCRdb's table has in-frame clones only and misses some. This table has some 390,000 clones, approximately 90% appearing once. Sequencing was done on a sample of PBMCs or T cells enriched from blood (not recorded which). The receptors here all came from a man aged 30 to 39 who had recovered from COVID-19.

The chain employs TRBV6-5 and TRBJ2-3; D gene ambiguous. Germline CDR1 and CDR2: MNHEY and SVGAGI. The CDR3 runs 13 residues. Trimming removed 2 bases from V and 4 bases from J, with 7 bases in between. DNA of the CDR3: TGTGCCAGCAGTTACGGCAGGCCAGATACGCAGTATTTT. Residues: CASSYGRPDTQYF.

V usage is TRBV6-6 and J usage is TRBJ1-1; the match to TRBD1 covers 7 bases. J was trimmed by 4 bases and V by 5 bases; bases with no gene match: 16. Germline CDR1 is MNHNY and CDR2 is SVGAGI (reference sequence). The CDR3 has 17 residues. For the CDR3, the DNA is TGTGCCAGCAGTCCGCTGCCCCTGAACAGGGGTGGCACTGAAGCTTTCTTT. Its protein product is CASSPLPLNRGGTEAFF.

As regards this clone: The same CDR3 can be traced to other DNA sequences in this sample. The chain joins TRBV11-2 to TRBJ2-7; D is possibly TRBD1 (5 bases). In germline, CDR1 is SGHAT, CDR2 FQNNGV. CDR3 size: 13 residues. Trimming pared 3 bases from V and 4 bases from J, leaving 10 bases between. CDR3: CASSFGQGYEQYF. The DNA for the CDR3 is TGTGCCAGCAGCTTTGGGCAGGGTTACGAGCAGTACTTC.

This chain uses TRBV21-1 with TRBJ2-3; TRBD1, the table's D call, was not compared with the DNA. TRBV21-1 is termed a pseudogene. The CDR3 sequence is 14 residues long. The CDR3 coding sequence is TGTGCCAGCAGCACAGGATCTAGCACAGATACGCAGTATTTT. This gives the protein CASSTGSSTDTQYF.

The gene calls are TRBV25-1 and TRBJ2-1; 11 positions agree with TRBD2. CDR3 length: 16 residues. V lost 4 bases, J lost 2 bases, and 4 bases stayed unmatched. CDR1 and CDR2 (germline): MGHDK, SYGVNS. The CDR3 DNA reads TGTGCCAGCAGTGGTACTAGCGGGGGTGCCTACAATGAGCAGTTCTTC. Protein product: CASSGTSGGAYNEQFF.

This clone occurred once. The DNA for the CDR3 is TGTGCCAGCAGGCCCAGGTCGGGGGGGAACACTGAAGCTTTCTTT. This gives the protein CASRPRSGGNTEAFF. The V and J genes are TRBV2 and TRBJ1-1; tentatively, D is TRBD1 (5 bases). Trimming pared 6 bases from V and 1 base from J, leaving 15 bases between. CDR3 size: 15 residues. Germline CDR1 SNHLY, CDR2 FYNNEI.

The J gene is TRBJ2-7, the V gene TRBV3-1 (or the pseudogene TRBV3-2), with 9 bases fitting TRBD2. Germline V gene sequence: CDR1 LGHDT, CDR2 YNNKEL (reference sequence). The trim removed 0 bases at V and 3 bases at J, leaving 12 bases unmatched. This CDR3 region has 18 residues. The CDR3 here is CASSQDHPTYSGSYEQYF. The DNA for the CDR3 is TGTGCCAGCAGCCAAGATCATCCTACTTATAGCGGGAGCTACGAGCAGTACTTC.

This CDR3 reads CASSGPTGVCDLGTYEQYF. CDR3 nucleotide sequence: TGTGCCAGCAGCGGCCCGACAGGGGTCTGTGACCTCGGAACATACGAGCAGTACTTC. J is TRBJ2-7 and V is TRBV21-1; no check of the table's D call, TRBD1, against the DNA was made. TRBV21-1 is assigned pseudogene status. CDR3 length equals 19 residues.

This chain connects TRBV5-4 to TRBJ1-6, with D unresolved. This CDR3 region has 15 residues. Trimming shortened V by 7 bases and J by 7 bases, and 18 bases separated the two germline ends. From germline, CDR1 is SGHNT and CDR2 YYREEE (reference sequence). CDR3 nucleotide sequence: TGTGCCAGCTCTCGGGGAGGACTGGGAAATTCACCCCTCCACTTT. Translating gives CASSRGGLGNSPLHF.

The V and J genes are TRBV28 and TRBJ1-5; D remains ambiguous. CDR1 MDHEN and CDR2 SYDVKM come from the germline V gene. The CDR3 extends over 16 amino acids. Trimming shortened V by 5 bases and J by 7 bases, and 21 bases separated the two germline ends. The CDR3 reads CASSQPPTAWAQPQHF. As DNA, the CDR3 is TGTGCCAGCAGTCAACCCCCGACGGCCTGGGCACAGCCCCAGCATTTT.